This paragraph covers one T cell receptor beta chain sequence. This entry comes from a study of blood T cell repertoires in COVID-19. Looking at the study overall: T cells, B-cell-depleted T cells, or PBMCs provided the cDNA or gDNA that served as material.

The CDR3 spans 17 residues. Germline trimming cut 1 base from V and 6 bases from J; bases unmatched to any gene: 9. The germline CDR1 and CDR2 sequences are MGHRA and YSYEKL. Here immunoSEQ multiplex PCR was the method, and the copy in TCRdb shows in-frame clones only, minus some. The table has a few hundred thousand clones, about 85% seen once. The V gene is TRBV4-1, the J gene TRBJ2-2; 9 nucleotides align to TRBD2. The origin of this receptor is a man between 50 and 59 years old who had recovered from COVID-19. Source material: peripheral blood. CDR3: CASSQGVAGGPAGELFF. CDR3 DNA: TGCGCCAGCAGCCAAGGAGTGGCGGGAGGGCCCGCCGGGGAGCTGTTTTTT.